A single sample is the source of the 27 T cell receptor beta chains below, sequenced in a study of cytomegalovirus exposure and HLA in healthy donors. This PCR relied on a set of 60 Vbeta primers and 13 Jbeta primers. TCRdb keeps only in-frame clones here, not all; method: immunoSEQ multiplex PCR. Altogether 200,000 to 250,000 clones are present, 76% being singletons, with the ten largest covering 0.6% to 0.65%. The sequencing sample was made of PBMCs. Receptor source: a man aged 18-30 years in good health and CMV-seronegative.

This sequence joins TRBV28 and TRBJ1-2, with no clear D. Germline V gene lookup returns CDR1 MDHEN and CDR2 SYDVKM. Trimming left V 2 bases short and J 8 bases short, with 9 bases between. This CDR3 is 12 amino acids long. The DNA for the CDR3 is TGTGCCAGCAGTTTAGAGGAGCGCGGCTACACCTTC. Amino acids: CASSLEERGYTF.

This clone was seen once. This chain connects TRBV5-1 to TRBJ1-1; tentative D call: TRBD1 (5 bases). V gave up 5 bases and J gave up 0 bases, with 8 bases separating them. This CDR3 is built from 13 residues. Looked up from germline, CDR1 is SGHRS and CDR2 is YFSETQ. CDR3 sequence reads: CASSWGLNTEAFF. The CDR3 region has the DNA TGCGCCAGCAGTTGGGGCCTGAACACTGAAGCTTTCTTT.

The V call is TRBV5-8, the J call TRBJ2-1, with 8 nucleotides matching TRBD2. CDR1 and CDR2 from the germline V gene are SGHTS and YDEGEE. V lost 5 bases to trimming and J lost 8 bases; unmatched junction nucleotides: 9. The CDR3 has 14 amino acids. This chain's CDR3 is CASRGGGRPHEQFF. In DNA form, the CDR3 reads TGTGCCAGCAGGGGAGGCGGGAGGCCCCATGAGCAGTTCTTC.

The chain recombines TRBV15 with TRBJ2-7, with 10 bases matching TRBD1. The CDR3 totals 16 residues. V lost 1 base and J lost 0; bases outside the gene matches: 3. The V gene's germline CDR1 is LNHNV and CDR2 YYDKDF (reference sequence). The CDR3 region is CATSRVGTGDSYEQYF. The CDR3 DNA sequence: TGTGCCACCAGCAGAGTCGGGACAGGGGACTCCTACGAGCAGTACTTC.

The V and J genes are TRBV7-8 and TRBJ1-4; 7 nucleotides match TRBD1. The CDR3 has 13 amino acids. The V and J ends lost 4 bases and 8 bases, in that order; junction bases with no gene match: 4. The V gene's germline CDR1 is SGHVS and CDR2 FQNEAQ. CDR3 nucleotide sequence: TGTGCCAGCAGCTCGACCAGGGGGGAAAAACTGTTTTTT. Translated, it gives CASSSTRGEKLFF. The whole variable domain, remainder taken from reference TRBV7-8 and TRBJ1-4, is GAGVSQSPRYKVAKRGQDVALRCDPISGHVSLFWYQQALGQGPEFLTYFQNEAQLDKSGLPSDRFFAERPEGSVSTLKIQRTQQEDSAVYLCASSSTRGEKLFFGSGTQLSVL.

This chain uses TRBV19 with TRBJ2-1; weak D call: TRBD2 (5 bases). The ends were cut back, 7 bases at V and 9 bases at J, with 19 bases in the middle. The CDR3 totals 14 residues. Germline CDR1 and CDR2: LNHDA and SQIVND (reference sequence). The CDR3 region is CASNRRLLPSEQFF. CDR3 in DNA: TGTGCCAGTAACCGCCGACTACTTCCCAGTGAGCAGTTCTTC.

This clone was counted a single time. Here the CDR3 reads CASSPQGGAGNTIYF. The CDR3 DNA follows: TGTGCCAGCAGCCCCCAGGGCGGCGCTGGAAACACCATATATTTT. V is TRBV5-4 and J is TRBJ1-3; maybe TRBD1 (5 bases). CDR3 size: 15 residues. In germline, CDR1 is SGHNT, CDR2 YYREEE (reference sequence). V was cut by 4 bases and J by 2 bases, with 13 bases left in between.

The V call is TRBV9, the J call TRBJ2-3; 15 nucleotides align to TRBD2. The CDR3 length is 17 residues. CDR1 SGDLS and CDR2 YYNGEE come from the germline V gene. Unmatched junction bases numbered 8, after V lost 4 bases and J lost 5 bases. The CDR3 nucleotides are TGTGCCAGCAGCACCTGGACTAGCGGGAGGGCCTTAGATACGCAGTATTTT. It is translated as CASSTWTSGRALDTQYF.

This clone was observed a few times. The CDR3 bases are TGCGCCAGCAGCCTAGCGGGACAGGACACAGATACGCAGTATTTT. Translating it yields CASSLAGQDTDTQYF. The rearrangement joins TRBV5-1 to TRBJ2-3; possibly TRBD2 for D (9 bases). Germline CDR1 is SGHRS and CDR2 is YFSETQ. Between the trimmed V and J ends, which lost 4 bases and 2 bases, there was a span of 14 bases. The CDR3 runs 15 residues.

The chain couples TRBV27 to TRBJ2-7; TRBD1 matches 9 bases. The germline V gene has CDR1 MNHEY and CDR2 SMNVEV (reference sequence). The CDR3 has 16 residues. V was clipped by 3 bases and J by 4 bases; unmatched bases: 10. The CDR3: CASSFSGTGLSYEQYF. CDR3 nucleotides: TGTGCCAGCAGTTTCTCCGGGACAGGGTTGAGTTACGAGCAGTACTTC.

This clone was picked up one time. The gene calls are TRBV5-1 and TRBJ1-4; 7 bases align to TRBD1. V lost 4 bases and J lost 4; bases outside the gene matches: 10. Germline V CDR1 and CDR2: SGHRS, YFSETQ. This CDR3 is 16 amino acids long. The CDR3: CASSLGTAKGNEKLFF. The DNA of the CDR3 is TGCGCCAGCAGCCTCGGGACAGCTAAGGGTAATGAAAAACTGTTTTTT.

The V gene is TRBV13, the J gene TRBJ1-1, with a tentative D call TRBD1 (5 bases). V was trimmed by 3 bases and J by 1 base, leaving 12 bases between them. The CDR3 consists of 15 residues. Germline V gives CDR1 PRHDT, CDR2 FYEKMQ (reference sequence). Here the CDR3 DNA reads TGTGCCAGCAGCTTTGGACGACAGAAGAACACTGAAGCTTTCTTT. It is translated as CASSFGRQKNTEAFF.

V is TRBV5-6 and J is TRBJ2-1; 9 nucleotides match TRBD1. V shed 4 bases, J shed 12 bases, and the junction held 17 bases outside the gene matches. This CDR3 is built from 16 residues. Germline lookup yields CDR1 SGHDT and CDR2 YYEEEE. CDR3 bases: TGTGCCAGCAGCCGGCGCATACAGGGGGCTTTAGATGGGCAGTTCTTC. Protein: CASSRRIQGALDGQFF.

The gene calls are TRBV2 and TRBJ2-6; D remains unclear. The CDR3 has 17 residues. The V end was cut by 0 bases, the J end by 0 bases, with 9 bases between. Germline V lookup: CDR1 SNHLY, CDR2 FYNNEI. The CDR3: CASSEARRYSGANVLTF. CDR3 DNA sequence: TGTGCCAGCAGTGAAGCGAGGAGATACTCTGGGGCCAACGTCCTGACTTTC.

This clone has more than one count but fewer than ten. The chain links TRBV2 to TRBJ2-7; 10 nucleotides agree with TRBD2. Germline CDR1 SNHLY, CDR2 FYNNEI. V dropped 8 bases and J dropped 4; count of bases not matched to a gene: 5. This CDR3 is 13 amino acids long. The CDR3: CASRAGGGYEQYF. CDR3 DNA sequence: TGTGCCAGCCGAGCGGGAGGGGGTTACGAGCAGTACTTC.

This clone was counted a few times. The chain combines TRBV10-3 with TRBJ2-3, with D maybe TRBD2 (7 bases). Germline CDR1 is ENHRY and CDR2 is SYGVKD. The CDR3 extends over 15 amino acids. The CDR3 region is CASKGGLLSSDTQYF. The CDR3 DNA reads TGTGCGAGCAAAGGGGGACTACTGAGCTCAGATACGCAGTATTTT.

V usage is TRBV29-1 and J usage is TRBJ2-1, with a possible D match to TRBD1 (6 bases). Trimming removed 4 bases from V and 4 bases from J, with 23 bases in between. Germline-derived CDR1 and CDR2 are SQVTM and ANQGSEA. The CDR3 is 17 amino acids. The CDR3 bases are TGCAGCGTTGTCCGGGCTGTCGGACAGCCGGGGTACAATGAGCAGTTCTTC. As protein: CSVVRAVGQPGYNEQFF.

The rearrangement links TRBV5-8 to TRBJ2-7; possibly TRBD1 for D (5 bases). CDR3 length: 12 amino acids. V lost 4 bases to trimming and J lost 4 bases, with 9 bases between them. CDR1 SGHTS and CDR2 YDEGEE come from the germline V gene. The CDR3 DNA reads as TGTGCCAGCAGCCCTGCAGGGTACGAGCAGTACTTC. Amino acids: CASSPAGYEQYF.

The chain employs TRBV19 and TRBJ2-1; TRBD1 agrees at 7 bases. Germline trimming cut 7 bases from V and 4 bases from J; bases unmatched to any gene: 10. The CDR3 has 15 amino acids. Germline V lookup: CDR1 LNHDA, CDR2 SQIVND (reference sequence). CDR3 nucleotide sequence: TGTGCCAGTAATCCGACGGGACAGTCGTACAATGAGCAGTTCTTC. Amino acids: CASNPTGQSYNEQFF.

The chain combines TRBV7-3 with TRBJ2-3; 8 nucleotides line up with TRBD1. Germline-derived CDR1 and CDR2 are SGHTA and FQGTGA. This CDR3 is built from 17 residues. The V gene end was trimmed by 5 bases and the J gene end by 2 bases; junction bases not matched to a gene: 12. CDR3 DNA: TGTGCCAGCAGCCCGGAAACGGACAGGGTGGACACAGATACGCAGTATTTT. It codes for CASSPETDRVDTDTQYF.

In this sample, this clone turned up a few times. J is TRBJ1-4 and V is TRBV5-1; possible D gene TRBD1, 5 bases. Trimming stripped 4 bases from V and 3 bases from J, with 22 bases between. The CDR3 totals 18 residues. The germline V gene encodes CDR1 SGHRS and CDR2 YFSETQ. The CDR3 nucleotides read TGCGCCAGCAGCCTTGTCGGCCCGGGCGGGGCCTCTAATGAAAAACTGTTTTTT. Encoded protein: CASSLVGPGGASNEKLFF.

This chain links TRBV7-2 with TRBJ2-7; no clear D. The CDR3 is 13 residues long. The V gene's germline CDR1 is SGHTA and CDR2 FQGNSA. Trimming cost V 0 bases and J 6 bases, with 9 bases left between them. DNA for the CDR3: TGTGCCAGCAGCTTAGCGCTCACAGCCGAGCAGTACTTC. Its protein product is CASSLALTAEQYF.

The chain is built from TRBV6-5 and TRBJ1-1, with 8 bases aligning to TRBD1. J was trimmed by 4 bases and V by 5 bases; bases with no gene match: 0. The CDR3 is made up of 12 amino acids. Germline-derived CDR1 and CDR2 are MNHEY and SVGAGI. The CDR3, as DNA: TGTGCCAGCAGTGGGACAGGCACTGAAGCTTTCTTT. The encoded protein is CASSGTGTEAFF.

The CDR3 spells CASRVTGYYGYTF. In nucleotides, the CDR3 is TGTGCCAGCAGGGTGACAGGGTACTATGGCTACACCTTC. The genes are TRBV28 and TRBJ1-2; 7 nucleotides line up with TRBD1. Germline CDR1 reads MDHEN; CDR2 reads SYDVKM. With V trimmed by 6 bases and J by 3 bases, 4 bases remained unmatched. The CDR3 has 13 amino acids.

V usage is TRBV29-1 and J usage is TRBJ2-5; D is possibly TRBD1 (5 bases). This CDR3 comprises 17 residues. Deletions cut 3 bases from V and 2 bases from J, with 22 bases between. CDR1 is SQVTM, CDR2 ANQGSEA, per germline. The CDR3 coding sequence is TGCAGCGTTGACCAGGGCCTAGGGTTAGCTCCACAAGAGACCCAGTACTTC. Its protein is CSVDQGLGLAPQETQYF.

This clone was counted only a few times. J is TRBJ1-5 and V is TRBV5-1; tentative D call: TRBD1 (5 bases). Between the trimmed V and J ends, which lost 0 bases and 3 bases, there was a span of 7 bases. CDR3 length: 14 residues. Germline-derived CDR1 and CDR2 are SGHRS and YFSETQ. CDR3: CASSLAGINQPQHF. The CDR3 DNA follows: TGCGCCAGCAGCTTGGCAGGGATCAATCAGCCCCAGCATTTT.

This clone was detected only once. J is TRBJ2-3 and V is TRBV30; 8 positions agree with TRBD2. Germline CDR1 and CDR2: GTSNPN and SVGIG (reference sequence). The CDR3 is 15 amino acids. The V segment lost 1 base and the J segment 2 bases; nucleotides outside the gene matches: 5. The CDR3 sequence: CAWSDGAGVTDTQYF. The CDR3 DNA reads TGTGCCTGGAGTGACGGAGCGGGAGTCACAGATACGCAGTATTTT.